A single sample gave rise to the 6 T cell receptor beta chains below, sequenced in a study of CXCR3-negative and CXCR3-positive naive CD8 T cells. Findings and caveats of the study: TRB CDR3s of CXCR3-positive naive cells were more hydrophobic than those of CXCR3-negative naive cells.

The TRB libraries of cDNA were built by UMI-labeled 5' RACE. TCRdb re-analyzed the 5' RACE reads; it lists each CDR3 protein once, without DNA. Here the sample table reports under 110,000 distinct CDR3 sequences. These receptors are not linked to any known antigen. The specimen sequenced was naive CXCR3+ CD8+ T cells from blood. Specified subset: CD45RO-CCR7+CD27+CD95- naive CD8+ T cells expressing CXCR3 (TNR3+). These receptor sequences come from a human donor in good health. Some clones in this sample may be carry-over from other donors' samples.

The rearrangement links TRBV7-2 to TRBJ1-1. Germline-derived CDR1 and CDR2 are SGHTA and FQGNSA. CDR3 size: 13 residues. This CDR3 is CASSPDLATEAFF.

This sequence joins TRBV29-1 and TRBJ2-1; TCRdb names TRBD2, which stays unverified in the absence of DNA. In germline, CDR1 is SQVTM, CDR2 ANQGSEA. This CDR3 region has 18 residues. The CDR3 reads CSVDGGVADYSSYNEQFF.

V usage is TRBV29-1 and J usage is TRBJ2-3; there is no DNA to check the TCRdb D call of TRBD1. The CDR3 totals 15 residues. Germline loops: CDR1 SQVTM, CDR2 ANQGSEA. CDR3 amino acids: CSVGGRTESTDTQYF.

The chain recombines TRBV6-6 with TRBJ2-7. The CDR3 is 19 residues long. CDR1 is MNHNY, CDR2 SVGAGI, per germline (reference sequence). CDR3 sequence reads: CASSYSIAVGQDKSYEQYF.

The chain couples TRBV14 to TRBJ1-2; TCRdb returns TRBD1, unconfirmable since there is no DNA. CDR1 is SGHDN and CDR2 is FVKESK in the germline V gene. CDR3 size: 16 residues. The CDR3 protein is CASSPPVAAGGEGYTF.

V gene TRBV6-1 combines with J gene TRBJ2-3; TCRdb selects TRBD2, and the lack of DNA leaves this call unchecked. The germline CDR1 and CDR2 sequences are MNHNS and SASEGT. This CDR3 contains 18 residues. The CDR3 sequence is CASSEVYRLAGARDTQYF.